This TCR beta chain is from a study of Graves' ophthalmopathy and Graves' hyperthyroidism. This clonotype was seen many times. Antigen: not known. Amplified material comprised TCR beta CDR3 regions derived from RNA transcripts. An opening RT-PCR round employed HTBI primers and preceded a second-round multiplex PCR. Using its own MiXCR run on the multiplex PCR reads, TCRdb lists one record per CDR3 protein. The table shows hundreds of thousands of distinct CDR3 sequences, with 22% occurring only once. Patients in the hyperthyroidism group, adults aged 18 to 65, were newly diagnosed, under 2 months' duration. Diagnostic conclusions were grounded in clinical symptoms, serum thyroxine, TRAb, thyroid ultrasound and orbital computed tomography. Study results and caveats: Separation of ophthalmopathy from stable hyperthyroidism was achieved by a 13-signature model, at roughly 88% sensitivity and under 82% specificity.

Germline-derived CDR1 and CDR2 are MNHNS and SASEGT. This CDR3 has 14 residues. Between the trimmed V and J ends, which lost 6 bases and 1 base, there was a span of 12 bases. This clonotype was obtained from a young woman with stable Graves' hyperthyroidism. Some clones in this sample may be carry-over from other donors' samples. The sequencing input was peripheral blood. The rearrangement joins TRBV6-1 to TRBJ1-1; D not resolved. The CDR3 loop reads CASRDLWQNTEAFF. Here the CDR3 DNA reads TGTGCCAGCAGGGATTTATGGCAGAACACTGAAGCTTTCTTT.